The following is a TCR beta chain sequence with its context. Trimming removed 7 bases at V and 2 bases at J, with 18 bases between. Germline V gene sequence: CDR1 SNHLY, CDR2 FYNNEI. The CDR3 runs 15 residues. Participants were aged about 18 to 90 years, lived in under 30 US areas, and enrolled virtually. This sample is drawn from a study of blood T cell repertoires in COVID-19. Study details: Whether acute or convalescent, the COVID-19 samples came from the United States, Italy and Spain.

TCRdb's table, derived via immunoSEQ multiplex PCR, lists solely in-frame clones and lacks some. The profile shows about 380,000 clones, roughly 87% of them singletons. V is TRBV2 and J is TRBJ2-7, with unresolved D. The receptor was derived from a woman aged 30 to 39 who had recovered from COVID-19. Sequencing was done on a sample of PBMCs or T cells enriched from blood (not recorded which). CDR3 in amino acids: CASKDSVSSAYEQYF. The CDR3 DNA follows: TGTGCCAGCAAGGATTCGGTCTCCAGCGCCTACGAGCAGTACTTC. Full variable domain (outside the CDR3, taken from reference TRBV2 and TRBJ2-7): EPEVTQTPSHQVTQMGQEVILRCVPISNHLYFYWYRQILGQKVEFLVSFYNNEISEKSEIFDDQFSVERPDGSNFTLKIRSTKLEDSAMYFCASKDSVSSAYEQYFGPGTRLTVT.